This TCR beta chain was recovered during a study of blood T cells in healthy people across ages (dated by TCRdb to about 2015). Study-wide context: In model experiments, template switching captured roughly one uniquely barcoded TCR beta cDNA molecule for every two T cells. Age-related changes in TCR beta repertoire diversity were measured in the study by deep sequencing normalized with unique cDNA molecular identifiers. The donors were divided into four age groups: young (average around 15 years), middle-aged (approximately 39), aged (under 70) and long-lived (more than 75). The study analyzed two additional independent replicas of 1 million unique cDNA reads from the same blood draw for two donors, one aged 18 to 30 and one aged 80 or older.

As for this clonotype: The antigen it binds to is not known. There are no base qualities to consult, and no much larger clone falls within one base.

The donors were about 40 Caucasian individuals from Russia, aged roughly 6 to 100 years, who were systemically healthy. Around 10 milliliters of peripheral blood were drawn from each donor into EDTA-treated Vacutainer tubes. Ficoll-Paque density-gradient centrifugation was used to isolate PBMCs, with at least 7 million per sample. Total RNA, at least 5 micrograms per sample, was extracted from PBMCs with Trizol reagent. For every donor, flow cytometry on a PBMC aliquot measured the percentage of naive CD45RAhigh/CD27high T cells. Results the study describes overall, beyond this receptor: There was a strong correlation between observed TCR beta diversity and the percentage of naive T cells measured by flow cytometry. Total diversity estimates from one million sequenced T cells were considered lower bounds and underestimates. Compared with the aged group, the long-lived group had more naive CD4+ T cells, fewer expanded clones and increased TCR diversity, suggesting age selection. The CMV infection status of donors was not known, potentially confounding age-related changes in expanded clonotypes. Bulk unsorted PBMC profiling prevented conclusive comparison of naive and antigen-experienced compartments. Observed TCR beta diversity per million T cells fell roughly linearly with age, and a significant reduction was already apparent by age around 36.

Libraries were prepared through 5' RACE. Sequencing relied on an Illumina HiSeq 2500. A second about 7 to 11 cycle PCR used a sample-barcoded 5' primer and a J-beta primer mix. A unique molecular identifier was introduced onto each TCR beta cDNA molecule by a template-switch 5' adaptor carrying 12 random nucleotides. At least 2.5 million CDR3-containing paired-end reads were obtained from each sample. All of the RNA was converted into first-strand cDNA using the Mint cDNA synthesis kit, with a TRBC-specific oligonucleotide serving as the primer. Following uracil-DNA glycosylase treatment, all cDNA underwent a first 18-cycle PCR with the universal primers M1SS and BC2_uni_R. The study's processing was this. Normalization of each sample was performed by random selection of 1 million high-quality reads, each carrying a distinct molecular identifier. Reads sharing molecular identifiers were discarded rather than binned into consensus sequences. MiTCR, with a Q25 quality threshold and the strictest error-elimination algorithm, was used for CDR3 identification, clonotype clustering and error correction. Lower-bound total TCR beta diversity was estimated with a nonparametric unseen species model using Euler transformation. Through fastp at Q25 and MiXCR, TCRdb rebuilt clones from the public reads, retaining in-frame beta chains. Identical CDR3 protein sequences are pooled into one entry, listed with their most common genes and DNA. TCRdb, not the original authors, processed these V and J calls. The sample profile shows about 760,000 distinct CDR3 sequences; 20% to 30% of them were found once. The ten largest clones capture 9.4% of the sample.

V is clipped by 6 bases and J by 2 bases, and the sequence between their germline boundaries is 20 bases long. Sequences SGHVS (CDR1) and FQNEAQ (CDR2) are obtained from the germline V gene. The CDR3 numbers 16 residues from cysteine through phenylalanine. Only the CDR3 DNA is retained, 48 bases long and in frame from the first base. This same sample was also part of a study on T cells of mothers and their children. Looking at the second paper: Nine systemically healthy Caucasian individuals served as donors, namely three mothers together with their six children. cDNA synthesis consumed the entire amount of extracted RNA, loaded at about 1.5 ug RNA in each 15 ul reaction. Sample barcodes and 2-4 random nucleotides were added via the M1S primer in the second PCR. Over 9.5 million TCR beta CDR3 reads were obtained for each mother, and about 3 million reads were obtained for each child. Thymic selection shapes the output of TCR recombination in a similar way in related and unrelated pairs, and inherited differences have a minor effect. Normalized repertoire overlap in related mother-child pairs was always slightly higher than in unrelated mother-child pairs, but the difference was never significant. No persistent microchimeric T cell clones were found, with a detection sensitivity of approximately 100 clones per million clonotypes. To look for features that set related mother-child pairs apart from unrelated individuals, the researchers ran deep NGS to compare the TCR beta repertoires of mothers and children. The mean age was roughly 36 +/- 4 years for the mothers and about 12 +/- 4 years for the children. After adapter ligation with NEBNext reagents, the libraries were sequenced on Illumina HiSeq 2000 with 100+100 nt paired-end reads. To prevent cross-contamination, the mother and child libraries were prepared one month apart and sequenced in separate runs. Between roughly 450,000 and 2,000,000 distinct TCR beta clonotypes were identified per donor. Naive TCR beta clonotypes were estimated from low-frequency clonotypes matched to each donor's FACS-determined naive share, without sorting.

This sequence uses TRBV7-8 and TRBJ2-7; matching of 5 bases hints at TRBD2 as the D gene. The sequencing input was blood. The clonotype was recovered from a boy between 10 and 17 years old in good health. The CDR3 protein is CASSRERWDRPYEQYF. The nucleotide sequence reads TGTGCCAGCAGTAGAGAGCGGTGGGATCGTCCCTACGAGCAGTACTTC.